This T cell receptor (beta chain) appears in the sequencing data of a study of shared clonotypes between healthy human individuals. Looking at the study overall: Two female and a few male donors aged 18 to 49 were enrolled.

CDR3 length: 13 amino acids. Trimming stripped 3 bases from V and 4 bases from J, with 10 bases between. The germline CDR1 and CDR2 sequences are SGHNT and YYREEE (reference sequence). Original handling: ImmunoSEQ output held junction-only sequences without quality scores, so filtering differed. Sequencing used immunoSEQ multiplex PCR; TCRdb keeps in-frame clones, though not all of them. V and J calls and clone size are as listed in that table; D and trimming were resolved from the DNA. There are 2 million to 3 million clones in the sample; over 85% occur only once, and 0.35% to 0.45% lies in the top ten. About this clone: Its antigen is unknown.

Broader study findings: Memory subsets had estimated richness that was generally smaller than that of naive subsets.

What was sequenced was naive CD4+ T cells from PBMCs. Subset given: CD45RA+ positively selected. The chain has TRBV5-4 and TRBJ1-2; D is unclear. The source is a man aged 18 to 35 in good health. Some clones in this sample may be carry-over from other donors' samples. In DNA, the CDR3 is TGTGCCAGCAGCTCTCAACCGACCTATGGCTACACCTTC. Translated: CASSSQPTYGYTF.